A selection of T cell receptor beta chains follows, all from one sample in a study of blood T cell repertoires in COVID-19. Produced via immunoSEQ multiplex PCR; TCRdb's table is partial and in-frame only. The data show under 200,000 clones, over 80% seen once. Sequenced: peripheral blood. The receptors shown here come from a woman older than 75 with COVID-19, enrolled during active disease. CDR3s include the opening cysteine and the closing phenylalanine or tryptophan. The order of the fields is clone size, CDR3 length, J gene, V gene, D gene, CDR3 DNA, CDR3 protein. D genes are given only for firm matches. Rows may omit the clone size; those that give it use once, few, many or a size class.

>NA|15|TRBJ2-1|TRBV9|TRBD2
TGTGCCAGCAGCACGCGCGGGGGTTCCTACAATGAGCAGTTCTTC
CASSTRGGSYNEQFF
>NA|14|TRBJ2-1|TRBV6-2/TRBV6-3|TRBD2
TGTGCCAGCAGTATAGCGGGGGGGCCGTGGGAGCAGTTCTTC
CASSIAGGPWEQFF
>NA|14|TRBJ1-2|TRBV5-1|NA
TGCGCCAGCAGCCCGGACAGTAGTAACTATGGCTACACCTTC
CASSPDSSNYGYTF
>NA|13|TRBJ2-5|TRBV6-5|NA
TGTGCCAGCAGTTACGGCCAGAAAGAGACCCAGTACTTC
CASSYGQKETQYF
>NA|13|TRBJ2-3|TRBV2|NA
TGTGCCAGCCAAGGGGTGGCGACGGATACGCAGTATTTT
CASQGVATDTQYF
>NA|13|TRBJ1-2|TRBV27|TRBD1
TGTGCCAGCAGTTTAGGAGGGGGCCATGGCTACACCTTC
CASSLGGGHGYTF
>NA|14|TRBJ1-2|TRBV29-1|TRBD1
TGCAGCGTTTACGACAGGGTAGCGATCTATGGCTACACCTTC
CSVYDRVAIYGYTF
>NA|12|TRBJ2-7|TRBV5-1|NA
TGCGCCAGCAGCTTGGCCGGGCAGGGGCAGTACTTC
CASSLAGQGQYF
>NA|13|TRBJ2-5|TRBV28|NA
TGTGCCAGCAGTTTATTAGCGGAAGAGACCCAGTACTTC
CASSLLAEETQYF
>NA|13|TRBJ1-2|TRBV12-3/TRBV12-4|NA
TGTGCCAGCAGTTTAGGGCAAAACTATGGCTACACCTTC
CASSLGQNYGYTF
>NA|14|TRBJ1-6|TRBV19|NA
TGTGCCAGTAGGAACCGGGAAGGCAATTCACCCCTCCACTTT
CASRNREGNSPLHF
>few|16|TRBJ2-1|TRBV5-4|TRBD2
TGTGCCAGCAGCTTGAACTCACCGGGACTAGTCAATGAGCAGTTCTTC
CASSLNSPGLVNEQFF
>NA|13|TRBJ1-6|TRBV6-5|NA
TGTGCCAGCAAGAGCGCAGCGAATTCACCCCTCCACTTT
CASKSAANSPLHF
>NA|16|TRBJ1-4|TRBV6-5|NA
TGTGCCAGCAGTTACTCGGGGGGTACAACTAATGAAAAACTGTTTTTT
CASSYSGGTTNEKLFF
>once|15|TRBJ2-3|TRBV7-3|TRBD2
TGTGCCAGCAGCTTCGGACTAGCGGGCACAGATACGCAGTATTTT
CASSFGLAGTDTQYF
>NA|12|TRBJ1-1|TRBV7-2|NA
TGTGCCAGCAGCTTAGGGTATGGGGGGACTTTCTTT
CASSLGYGGTFF
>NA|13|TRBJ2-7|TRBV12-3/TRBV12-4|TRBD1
TGTGCCAGCGGTTACAGGGGTTCCTACGAGCAGTACTTC
CASGYRGSYEQYF
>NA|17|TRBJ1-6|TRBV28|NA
TGTGCCAGCAGTTTTGGCAGCCCTTGGGCAAATAATTCACCCCTCCACTTT
CASSFGSPWANNSPLHF
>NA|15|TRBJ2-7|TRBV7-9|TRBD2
TGTGCCAGCGCAGCAGGGACTAGCGGCACGTACGAGCAGTACTTC
CASAAGTSGTYEQYF
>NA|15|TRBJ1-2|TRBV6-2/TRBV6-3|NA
TGTGCCAGCAGTTACCCCGAGGCGCATAACTATGGCTACACCTTC
CASSYPEAHNYGYTF
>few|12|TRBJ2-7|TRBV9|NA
TGTGCCAGCAGCCCTAGGGGTCTCGAGCAGTACTTC
CASSPRGLEQYF
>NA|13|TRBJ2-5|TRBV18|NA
TGTGCCAGCTCACGTAGTGGAGAAGAGACCCAGTACTTC
CASSRSGEETQYF
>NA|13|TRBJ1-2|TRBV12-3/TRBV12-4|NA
TGTGCCAGCAGTCGTACCAGGGTCTATGGCTACACCTTC
CASSRTRVYGYTF
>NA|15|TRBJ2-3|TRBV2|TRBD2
TGTGCCAGCGTCGCGACTAGCGGGAGAACAGATACGCAGTATTTT
CASVATSGRTDTQYF
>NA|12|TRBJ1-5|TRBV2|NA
TGTGCCAGCAAAGCACCTGATCAGCCCCAGCATTTT
CASKAPDQPQHF
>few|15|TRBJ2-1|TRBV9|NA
TGTGCCAGCAGCGTAGGGGCGGTTCAGGGTAATGAGCAGTTCTTC
CASSVGAVQGNEQFF
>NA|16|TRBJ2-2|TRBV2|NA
TGTGCCAGCAGTGGCCAGGGTACCGCGAACACCGGGGAGCTGTTTTTT
CASSGQGTANTGELFF
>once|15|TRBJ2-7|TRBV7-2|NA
TGTGCCAGCAGCCCGCCAGTAGGACTAACCTACGAGCAGTACTTC
CASSPPVGLTYEQYF
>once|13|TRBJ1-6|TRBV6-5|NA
TGTGCCAGCGGAGGTTTGGAGTCTTCACCCCTCCACTTT
CASGGLESSPLHF